A single sample is the source of the 2 T cell receptor beta chains below, sequenced in a study of radiotherapy plus CTLA-4 blockade in lung cancer. Clones were sequenced by immunoSEQ multiplex PCR, and TCRdb holds only the in-frame ones, with some missing. The data contain about 43,000 clones, about 67% of them singletons. The sample consisted of peripheral blood, taken from a patient treated with radiotherapy plus ipilimumab. These receptors originate from a human donor with non-small cell lung cancer who had a partial response to radiotherapy plus ipilimumab.

This clone was seen more than once but under ten times. The genes are TRBV19 and TRBJ2-4; 8 nucleotides match TRBD2. From germline, CDR1 is LNHDA and CDR2 SQIVND (reference sequence). Trimming removed 5 bases from V and 0 bases from J; junction bases left unmatched: 15. The CDR3 runs 19 residues. CDR3 nucleotides: TGTGCCAGTAGTGCCCTCCCCAGCGGGGGTGTACTAGCCAAAAACATTCAGTACTTC. The encoded protein is CASSALPSGGVLAKNIQYF. The whole variable domain, remainder taken from reference TRBV19 and TRBJ2-4, is DGGITQSPKYLFRKEGQNVTLSCEQNLNHDAMYWYRQDPGQGLRLIYYSQIVNDFQKGDIAEGYSVSREKKESFPLTVTSAQKNPTAFYLCASSALPSGGVLAKNIQYFGAGTRLSVL.

The chain combines TRBV5-6 with TRBJ2-7; tentative D call: TRBD2 (5 bases). The CDR3 sequence is 13 residues long. Per the germline V gene, CDR1 is SGHDT and CDR2 is YYEEEE. With 2 bases removed from V and 2 bases from J, the gap between germline ends came to 8 bases. CDR3 nucleotide sequence: TGTGCCAGCAGCTTTTGGACTCCCTACGAGCAGTACTTC. This translates into CASSFWTPYEQYF.